This TCR beta chain appears in the sequencing data of a study of cytomegalovirus exposure and HLA in healthy donors. The wider study: The same platform as the roughly 630 first-cohort repertoires was used for the roughly 130 validation repertoires, a later analysis reported.

Method: immunoSEQ multiplex PCR; TCRdb's copy keeps in-frame clones and lacks some. This sample has approximately 300,000 clones; 86% occur once, and the top ten carry approximately 0.84%. The CDR3 length is 15 residues. From germline, CDR1 is SGHAT and CDR2 FQNNGV. V was pared by 1 base and J by 3 bases, with 5 bases of the junction left unmatched. The donors were in the roughly 120-subject validation cohort; that cohort was separate from the approximately 670-subject first cohort. This clone was found once. The antigen is not known. Regarding the study as a whole: Many donors carried some public TCRs, although rarity characterized most TCR sequences.

This sequence originates from a young woman in good health and CMV-seronegative. The chain couples TRBV11-2 to TRBJ2-7, with TRBD2 matching over 8 bases. Sequencing was done on a sample of PBMCs. CDR3 in DNA: TGTGCCAGCAGCTTAGGCGGGGGGCCCTTCTACGAGCAGTACTTC. Translating gives CASSLGGGPFYEQYF.